The subject of this entry is one T cell receptor (beta chain). Its specificity is not known. It was with 60 Vbeta and 13 Jbeta primers that the PCR ran. As processed by the authors: An analysis performed later counted around 86 million unique TCR beta chains (roughly 11 million of them shared). Produced via immunoSEQ multiplex PCR; TCRdb's table is partial and in-frame only. V, J and clone size are those of that table, while D and trimming were read from the DNA. This table holds about 120,000 clones, 80% found once. These data are taken from a study of cytomegalovirus exposure and HLA in healthy donors. Overall study results and limits: An analysis done earlier found most TCR beta V segments productive about 87% or about 30% of the time. V- and J-gene trimming of TCR beta was linked (in a later analysis) to a missense DCLRE1C variant.

CDR1 is MNHEY and CDR2 is SMNVEV in the germline V gene (reference sequence). V dropped 5 bases and J dropped 0; count of bases not matched to a gene: 8. The CDR3 is made up of 20 amino acids. The receptor comes from a female donor in good health and CMV-seropositive. This chain connects TRBV27 to TRBJ2-6; 15 bases map to TRBD2. The sequenced sample was PBMCs. CDR3 in DNA: TGTGCCAGCAGTCTATGGACTAGCGGGGGGGCCTTCTCTGGGGCCAACGTCCTGACTTTC. The encoded protein is CASSLWTSGGAFSGANVLTF. The full variable domain, with the rest looked up from reference TRBV27 and TRBJ2-6, is EAQVTQNPRYLITVTGKKLTVTCSQNMNHEYMSWYRQDPGLGLRQIYYSMNVEVTDKGDVPEGYKVSRKEKRNFPLILESPSPNQTSLYFCASSLWTSGGAFSGANVLTFGAGSRLTVL.